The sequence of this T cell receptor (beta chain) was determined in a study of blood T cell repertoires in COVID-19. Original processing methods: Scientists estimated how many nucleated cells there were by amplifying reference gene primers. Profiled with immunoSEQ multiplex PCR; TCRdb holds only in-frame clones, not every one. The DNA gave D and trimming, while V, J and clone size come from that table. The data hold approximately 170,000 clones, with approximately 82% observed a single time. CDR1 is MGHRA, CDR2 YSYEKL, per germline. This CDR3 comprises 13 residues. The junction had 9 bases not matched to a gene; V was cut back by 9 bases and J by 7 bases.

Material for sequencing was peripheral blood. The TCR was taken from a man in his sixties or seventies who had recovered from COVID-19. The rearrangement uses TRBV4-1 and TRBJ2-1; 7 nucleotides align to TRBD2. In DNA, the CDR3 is TGCGCCAGTCTGGGGACTACGAAGAATGAGCAGTTCTTC. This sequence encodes CASLGTTKNEQFF.